This T cell receptor beta chain was retrieved from a study of T-cell reconstitution after alpha-beta-depleted transplantation in children. Study-wide results and caveats: T-cell counts and diversity at one year post-transplant came mainly from newly produced T cells.

This clonotype has a count of ten or more. Its antigen is currently unknown. Unique molecular identifiers featured in how the TCRbeta library was prepared. TCRdb used MiXCR to reprocess the PCR reads, holding one entry per CDR3 protein. The table has 300,000 to 350,000 distinct CDR3 sequences, 15% to 20% seen once; the top ten hold about 41%. The CDR3 sequence is 16 residues long. Per the germline V gene, CDR1 is MNHEY and CDR2 is SMNVEV (reference sequence). Trimming took off 6 bases at V and 3 bases at J, with 21 bases between the two ends. The material was PBMCs, mostly from graft donor cells, obtained 360 days after TCRalphabeta/CD19-depleted stem cell transplant. This receptor was obtained from a male patient aged 2-9 years who had a stem cell transplant for acute lymphoblastic leukemia, so the T cells may come from the graft donor. This chain joins TRBV27 and TRBJ2-7; D not resolved. Here the CDR3 DNA reads TGTGCCAGCAGCCACGCCGCTGACATTTGGATCTACGAGCAGTACTTC. Residues: CASSHAADIWIYEQYF.